Below, one T cell receptor (beta chain) is given with its context. The ends lost 6 bases at V and 5 bases at J; junction bases unmatched: 9. The germline CDR1 and CDR2 sequences are LNHDA and SQIVND (reference sequence). There are 14 residues in the CDR3. Under the authors' procedure: Cell counts per sample came from amplifying reference gene primers. The method was immunoSEQ multiplex PCR; TCRdb's version includes in-frame clones alone and lacks a portion of them. V, J and clone size were drawn from that table, and D and trimming were deduced from the DNA. Here the sample spans 75,000 to 95,000 clones, roughly 88% being singletons. This sample stems from a study of blood T cell repertoires in COVID-19. At the level of the study: Some COVID-19 samples were acute and others convalescent; all came from the United States, Italy and Spain. Sources were T cells, B-cell-depleted T cells, or PBMCs; the material itself was cDNA or gDNA.

V and J are TRBV19 and TRBJ1-1, with 7 bases identical to TRBD1. Sequenced sample: peripheral blood. The source of this sequence is a man in his forties or fifties with active COVID-19. CDR3 protein: CASSNRQGWTEAFF. The CDR3 nucleotides are TGTGCCAGTAGCAACAGACAGGGATGGACTGAAGCTTTCTTT.